Presented here are 11 T cell receptor beta chains from one specimen sequenced in a study of cytomegalovirus exposure and HLA in healthy donors. Researchers ran the PCR with 60 Vbeta and 13 Jbeta primers. TCRdb's copy holds only in-frame clones and misses some; the assay was immunoSEQ multiplex PCR. Of about 120,000 clones in the sample, roughly 69% are singletons; the top ten hold about 8.2%. Sequencing was done on a sample of PBMCs. These receptors originate from a woman aged 40 to 50 in good health and CMV-seropositive.

This clone was detected a few times. The chain is built from TRBV9 and TRBJ1-2, with D possibly being TRBD1 (5 bases). The CDR3 is made up of 17 amino acids. Looked up from germline, CDR1 is SGDLS and CDR2 is YYNGEE. V gave up 0 bases and J gave up 6 bases, with 21 bases separating them. The CDR3 nucleotides are TGTGCCAGCAGCGTAGATAGCGGGGACCTCTTCTCTCATGGCTACACCTTC. Translating gives CASSVDSGDLFSHGYTF.

This clone was observed a few times. The genes are TRBV5-6 and TRBJ1-1; D not resolved. V was shortened by 0 bases and J by 7 bases, with 10 bases between the two germline ends. Per germline, CDR1 SGHDT and CDR2 YYEEEE. The CDR3 contains 13 residues. Written as DNA, the CDR3 is TGTGCCAGCAGCTTGGGGGAGGGAATTGAAGCTTTCTTT. Amino acids: CASSLGEGIEAFF.

CDR3 DNA sequence: TGTGCCAGCAGCGGGGGGACAGGGCCTAACACTGAAGCTTTCTTT. Translating it yields CASSGGTGPNTEAFF. The V and J genes are TRBV9 and TRBJ1-1; 9 positions match TRBD1. This CDR3 spans 15 amino acids. Germline CDR1 is SGDLS and CDR2 is YYNGEE. The V gene end was trimmed by 3 bases and the J gene end by 2 bases; junction bases not matched to a gene: 5.

This rearrangement joins TRBV21-1 to TRBJ1-5. TRBV21-1 is designated a pseudogene. CDR3 length equals 13 residues. The CDR3, as DNA: TGTGCCAGCCGAACTAAGGGCAATCAGCCCCAGCATTTT. Encoded protein: CASRTKGNQPQHF.

The rearrangement joins TRBV6-1 to TRBJ1-5; D is unclear. Trimming removed 10 bases from V and 7 bases from J, with 14 bases in between. Germline CDR1 MNHNS, CDR2 SASEGT. CDR3 length: 12 amino acids. The CDR3 DNA follows: TGTGCCACCCACCTAGCTTACCAGCCCCAGCATTTT. This translates into CATHLAYQPQHF.

V usage is TRBV7-9 and J usage is TRBJ1-2; 7 bases fit TRBD1. The CDR3 runs 13 residues. Germline CDR1 reads SEHNR; CDR2 reads FQNEAQ (reference sequence). J gave up 6 bases and V 1 base, and 2 bases lay outside the gene matches. DNA of the CDR3: TGTGCCAGCAGCTTAGTCAGGGGGAATGGCTACACCTTC. This translates into CASSLVRGNGYTF.

The rearrangement links TRBV6-1 to TRBJ2-7, with D maybe TRBD1 (6 bases). In germline, CDR1 is MNHNS, CDR2 SASEGT. This CDR3 spans 15 amino acids. Trimming left V 6 bases short and J 0 bases short, with 15 bases between. The CDR3 nucleotides read TGTGCCAGCAGGATCGGACGGACAGACTCCTACGAGCAGTACTTC. It specifies CASRIGRTDSYEQYF.

This chain joins TRBV5-1 and TRBJ2-3; 13 bases fit TRBD2. CDR3 length: 16 amino acids. J was trimmed by 4 bases and V by 4 bases; bases with no gene match: 6. Germline-derived CDR1 and CDR2 are SGHRS and YFSETQ. The CDR3 protein is CASSLGTSGVPDTQYF. CDR3 coding DNA: TGCGCCAGCAGCCTTGGGACTAGCGGGGTTCCAGATACGCAGTATTTT.

The rearrangement joins TRBV4-3 to TRBJ1-2; 10 nucleotides agree with TRBD1. The V gene end was trimmed by 0 bases and the J gene end by 0 bases; junction bases not matched to a gene: 4. The CDR3 totals 17 residues. Per germline, CDR1 LGHNA and CDR2 YSLEER. DNA of the CDR3: TGCGCCAGCAGCCAAGAAAGGGGACAGGGGACTAACTATGGCTACACCTTC. It translates to CASSQERGQGTNYGYTF.

Only one count was recorded for this clone. The rearrangement joins TRBV5-1 to TRBJ1-1, with a tentative D call TRBD1 (6 bases). CDR3 size: 14 residues. Trimming stripped 4 bases from V and 1 base from J, with 11 bases between. CDR1 and CDR2 (germline): SGHRS, YFSETQ. This chain's CDR3 is CASSPATGNTEAFF. The CDR3 DNA reads as TGCGCCAGCAGCCCGGCGACAGGGAACACTGAAGCTTTCTTT.

The rearrangement links TRBV5-6 to TRBJ1-1, with a possible D match to TRBD1 (6 bases). This CDR3 has 14 residues. Germline V CDR1 and CDR2: SGHDT, YYEEEE. V was cut by 1 base and J by 4 bases, with 11 bases left in between. As DNA, the CDR3 is TGTGCCAGCAGCTTGAACAGGGTGGCCACTGAAGCTTTCTTT. Its protein product is CASSLNRVATEAFF.